This entry describes one T cell receptor beta chain. Clones were sequenced by immunoSEQ multiplex PCR, and TCRdb holds only the in-frame ones, with some missing. The table shows tens of thousands of clones, with 65% to 90% occurring only once. The CDR3 is made up of 14 amino acids. The V gene lost 7 bases and the J gene lost 4 bases, with 16 bases spanning the gap. Per the germline V gene, CDR1 is SGHAT and CDR2 is FQNNGV. These data come from a study of blood T cell repertoires in COVID-19. Sequencing input: peripheral blood. The genes are TRBV11-2 and TRBJ2-5; a possible D gene is TRBD2 (6 bases). The TCR originated in an elderly man with acute or convalescent COVID-19. The CDR3 DNA is TGTGCCAGCACACCCCGGGGGTATGCAGAGACCCAGTACTTC. It yields the protein CASTPRGYAETQYF.